The 32 T cell receptor beta chains listed next were all sequenced from one sample in a study of OX40 agonist ivuxolimab in advanced cancers. Data came from immunoSEQ multiplex PCR; TCRdb stores just in-frame clones and leaves some out. The sample holds 65,000 to 90,000 clones, approximately 85% seen once. Here the sequenced sample was CD4+ or CD8+ T cells sorted from blood, taken in a trial of the OX40 agonist ivuxolimab. These receptors were obtained from an adult with an advanced solid tumor such as melanoma, head and neck, liver or kidney cancer.

This clone has a single count. The chain links TRBV6-1 to TRBJ1-6; D is unresolved. V was cut by 6 bases and J by 17 bases, with 5 bases left in between. This CDR3 region has 8 residues. The germline V gene encodes CDR1 MNHNS and CDR2 SASEGT. The CDR3 bases are TGTGCCAGCAGCCCGTTCCACTTT. Residues: CASSPFHF.

This chain uses TRBV11-1 with TRBJ2-1; 16 bases align to TRBD2. This CDR3 is built from 18 residues. Per the germline V gene, CDR1 is SGHAT and CDR2 is FQDESV (reference sequence). V trimming: 5 bases; J trimming: 7 bases; junction bases outside the gene matches: 11. In DNA form, the CDR3 reads TGTGCCAGCAGCGGGGGACTAGCGGGAGGGTCTTACCTTAATGAGCAGTTCTTC. It translates to CASSGGLAGGSYLNEQFF.

The V gene is TRBV29-1, the J gene TRBJ2-7, with D possibly TRBD2 on 6 matching bases. The CDR3 runs 13 residues. V was cut by 4 bases and J by 4 bases, with 14 bases left in between. Germline V gene sequence: CDR1 SQVTM, CDR2 ANQGSEA. The CDR3 nucleotides read TGCAGCGTTGTTCCAGGAGGGCTATACGAGCAGTACTTC. Amino acids: CSVVPGGLYEQYF.

Remarks on this clone: This CDR3 is also generated by other DNA sequences in the sample. The J gene is TRBJ2-2, the V gene TRBV11-3; 7 positions match TRBD1. V was clipped by 1 base and J by 1 base; unmatched bases: 0. This CDR3 contains 15 residues. CDR1 is SGHNT, CDR2 YENEEA, per germline. The CDR3 sequence: CASSLGTGNTGELFF. Here the CDR3 DNA reads TGTGCCAGCAGCTTAGGGACAGGGAACACCGGGGAGCTGTTTTTT.

V is TRBV19 and J is TRBJ2-7; D is perhaps TRBD2 (5 bases). CDR3 size: 13 residues. Germline-derived CDR1 and CDR2 are LNHDA and SQIVND (reference sequence). The ends were cut back, 2 bases at V and 2 bases at J, with 7 bases in the middle. CDR3 bases: TGTGCCAGTAGTATATCTAGCACCTACGAGCAGTACTTC. This codes for CASSISSTYEQYF.

This clone has just one count. The chain employs TRBV7-9 and TRBJ2-7; weak D call: TRBD2 (6 bases). Germline CDR1 is SEHNR and CDR2 is FQNEAQ (reference sequence). Between the trimmed V and J ends, which lost 5 bases and 5 bases, there was a span of 10 bases. The CDR3 loop spans 12 amino acids. CDR3: CASSEIADEQYF. In nucleotides, the CDR3 is TGTGCCAGCAGCGAAATAGCGGACGAGCAGTACTTC.

This chain joins TRBV14 and TRBJ1-2; D gene ambiguous. The CDR3 sequence is 11 residues long. V lost 3 bases to trimming and J lost 5 bases, with 4 bases between them. Germline V CDR1 and CDR2: SGHDN, FVKESK. DNA of the CDR3: TGTGCCAGCAGCCAGGGGTATGGCTACACCTTC. Its translation: CASSQGYGYTF.

The J gene is TRBJ1-1, the V gene TRBV11-2, with TRBD1 matching over 8 bases. Germline-derived CDR1 and CDR2 are SGHAT and FQNNGV. Trimming removed 6 bases from V and 3 bases from J; junction bases left unmatched: 6. This CDR3 has 14 amino acids. The CDR3 DNA follows: TGTGCCAGCAGGGGATACAGGGGGGACACTGAAGCTTTCTTT. It codes for CASRGYRGDTEAFF.

The genes are TRBV29-1 and TRBJ2-3; the D is unclear. Trimming left V 7 bases short and J 3 bases short, with 5 bases between. The CDR3 spans 10 residues. Germline-derived CDR1 and CDR2 are SQVTM and ANQGSEA. The DNA of the CDR3 is TGCAGCGGCGCGACAGATACGCAGTATTTT. The encoded protein is CSGATDTQYF.

In its sample, this clone was seen a few times. V is TRBV9 and J is TRBJ2-3; 10 bases are shared with TRBD2. In germline, CDR1 is SGDLS, CDR2 YYNGEE. The V and J ends lost 0 bases and 6 bases, in that order; junction bases with no gene match: 7. The CDR3 runs to 16 residues. CDR3 residues: CASSVVASGSADTQYF. The DNA of the CDR3 is TGTGCCAGCAGCGTAGTCGCTAGCGGGAGCGCGGATACGCAGTATTTT.

This clone was detected a few times. V is TRBV27 and J is TRBJ1-1; the match to TRBD1 covers 7 bases. In germline, CDR1 is MNHEY, CDR2 SMNVEV (reference sequence). The CDR3 spans 12 residues. The V and J ends lost 8 bases and 4 bases, in that order; junction bases with no gene match: 4. CDR3 nucleotides: TGTGCCAGCGGGAACAGGGGCACTGAAGCTTTCTTT. Translated: CASGNRGTEAFF.

This chain connects TRBV4-3 to TRBJ2-7; D is perhaps TRBD2 (5 bases). The length of the CDR3 is 15 residues. Trimming cost V 3 bases and J 2 bases, with 14 bases left between them. CDR1 and CDR2 from the germline V gene are LGHNA and YSLEER. The CDR3 coding sequence is TGCGCCAGCAGCCAGGAATTAGCGTCGACCTACGAGCAGTACTTC. Protein sequence: CASSQELASTYEQYF.

This clone showed up just once. The rearrangement links TRBV5-6 to TRBJ2-3, with 14 nucleotides matching TRBD2. Germline CDR1 SGHDT, CDR2 YYEEEE. With 4 bases clipped from V and 6 bases from J, the junction kept 4 bases outside the gene matches. The CDR3 totals 15 residues. CDR3 nucleotide sequence: TGTGCCAGCAGCCTGACTAGCGGGGGGGTCGATACGCAGTATTTT. The encoded protein is CASSLTSGGVDTQYF. Drawing the rest from reference TRBV5-6 and TRBJ2-3, the complete variable domain is DAGVTQSPTHLIKTRGQQVTLRCSPKSGHDTVSWYQQALGQGPQFIFQYYEEEERQRGNFPDRFSGHQFPNYSSELNVNALLLGDSALYLCASSLTSGGVDTQYFGPGTRLTVL.

This rearrangement joins TRBV6-1 to TRBJ1-6; a weak D match, TRBD1 (6 bases). The germline V gene has CDR1 MNHNS and CDR2 SASEGT. V lost 4 bases, J lost 2 bases, and 6 bases lay in between. The CDR3 has 14 amino acids. CDR3 DNA sequence: TGTGCCAGCAGTGGACAGGCCTATAATTCACCCCTCCACTTT. It codes for CASSGQAYNSPLHF.

The V gene is TRBV4-2, the J gene TRBJ2-7; the match to TRBD1 covers 9 bases. Unmatched junction bases numbered 6, after V lost 0 bases and J lost 3 bases. The CDR3 length is 16 residues. Per the germline V gene, CDR1 is LGHNA and CDR2 is YNFKEQ. The CDR3 DNA follows: TGTGCCAGCAGCCAAGATCCTACAGGGGGCGGCTACGAGCAGTACTTC. Translated, it gives CASSQDPTGGGYEQYF.

About this clone: The junction shows a germline mismatch at one end, possibly a read error. V is TRBV7-9 and J is TRBJ2-7, with D possibly matching TRBD2 (7 bases). This CDR3 spans 15 amino acids. The V gene's germline CDR1 is SEHNR and CDR2 FQNEAQ (reference sequence). CDR3 sequence: CASSQEGGARWEQYF. Written as DNA, the CDR3 is TGCGCCAGCAGCCAAGAAGGGGGGGCTAGATGGGAGCAGTACTTC.

The chain couples TRBV9 to TRBJ1-3; 10 nucleotides line up with TRBD1. There are 18 residues in the CDR3. Germline loops: CDR1 SGDLS, CDR2 YYNGEE. V trimming: 3 bases; J trimming: 0 bases; junction bases outside the gene matches: 9. The CDR3 DNA sequence: TGTGCCAGCAGCGACACGACAGGGGGCAGATCCTCTGGAAACACCATATATTTT. Its translation is CASSDTTGGRSSGNTIYF.

The J gene is TRBJ2-1, the V gene TRBV5-1; 8 bases are a match to TRBD2. From germline, CDR1 is SGHRS and CDR2 YFSETQ. The V segment lost 4 bases and the J segment 7 bases; nucleotides outside the gene matches: 13. CDR3 length equals 16 residues. The CDR3 spells CASSPPGLVRWNEQFF. In nucleotides, the CDR3 is TGCGCCAGCAGCCCCCCGGGACTAGTGAGATGGAATGAGCAGTTCTTC.

The chain carries TRBV6-6 and TRBJ2-7; a weak D match, TRBD1 (5 bases). From germline, CDR1 is MNHNY and CDR2 SVGAGI (reference sequence). CDR3 length equals 14 residues. V was trimmed by 2 bases and J by 5 bases, leaving 13 bases between them. CDR3 bases: TGTGCCAGCAGTTACCCGGGCAGGGTCCACGAGCAGTACTTC. This encodes CASSYPGRVHEQYF.

This chain connects TRBV7-8 to TRBJ1-1; no clear D. V was clipped by 5 bases and J by 10 bases, with 14 bases between them. Germline CDR1 and CDR2: SGHVS and FQNEAQ. The CDR3 is 12 residues long. CDR3 nucleotides: TGTGCCAGCAGCCGGGAGTTGGGTACAGCTTTCTTT. Its translation is CASSRELGTAFF.

This chain joins TRBV10-3 and TRBJ2-3; 7 nucleotides agree with TRBD2. After removal of 6 bases from V and 6 bases from J, the junction contained 12 bases not matched to a gene. The CDR3 covers 15 residues. Germline V gives CDR1 ENHRY, CDR2 SYGVKD. The CDR3 loop reads CAIRWAGELQDTQYF. CDR3 in DNA: TGTGCCATCAGGTGGGCGGGGGAACTTCAGGATACGCAGTATTTT.

The chain carries TRBV6-6 and TRBJ2-7; perhaps TRBD1 as D (5 bases). The CDR3 spans 14 residues. The germline gives CDR1 MNHNY, CDR2 SVGAGI (reference sequence). Deletions cut 6 bases from V and 4 bases from J, with 16 bases between. The CDR3 DNA reads TGTGCCAGCAGGACCTCAAGGGGATATTACGAGCAGTACTTC. Protein: CASRTSRGYYEQYF.

The chain is built from TRBV27 and TRBJ1-4, with 7 bases identical to TRBD1. Per the germline V gene, CDR1 is MNHEY and CDR2 is SMNVEV (reference sequence). The CDR3 covers 14 residues. Losses at the gene ends were 2 bases for V and 5 bases for J; bases not matched to a gene: 2. The DNA of the CDR3 is TGTGCCAGCAGTTTAGCGGACAGGAATGAAAAACTGTTTTTT. This translates into CASSLADRNEKLFF.

The chain recombines TRBV7-2 with TRBJ2-7; either TRBD1 or TRBD2 may fit D (5 bases each). V lost 2 bases and J 3 bases, leaving 8 bases between the germline ends. The CDR3 covers 13 residues. Germline-derived CDR1 and CDR2 are SGHTA and FQGNSA. CDR3 nucleotides: TGTGCCAGCAGCTTATCTGGGGGCTACGAGCAGTACTTC. Encoded protein: CASSLSGGYEQYF.

This clone is a singleton in its sample. V and J are TRBV18 and TRBJ1-1, with TRBD1 matching 9 bases. The CDR3 runs to 16 residues. V was pared by 1 base and J by 1 base, with 4 bases of the junction left unmatched. Germline assignment: CDR1 KGHSH and CDR2 LQKENI. CDR3: CASSPRGQGTNTEAFF. For the CDR3, the DNA is TGTGCCAGCTCACCACGGGGACAGGGCACGAACACTGAAGCTTTCTTT.

CDR3 amino acids: CASSVVPRGSEAFF. As DNA, the CDR3 is TGTGCCAGCAGCGTAGTCCCGAGGGGGTCTGAAGCTTTCTTT. This chain links TRBV9 with TRBJ1-1; weak D call: TRBD1 (6 bases). From germline, CDR1 is SGDLS and CDR2 YYNGEE. The CDR3 has 14 amino acids. V was pared by 0 bases and J by 6 bases, with 12 bases between.

This sequence joins TRBV2 and TRBJ2-1; 13 nucleotides align to TRBD2. The CDR3 is made up of 17 amino acids. V was clipped by 3 bases and J by 7 bases; unmatched bases: 9. Germline CDR1 and CDR2: SNHLY and FYNNEI. CDR3 sequence reads: CASSDPGGLAGFNEQFF. In DNA, the CDR3 is TGTGCCAGCAGTGACCCCGGGGGACTAGCGGGGTTTAATGAGCAGTTCTTC.

The chain employs TRBV5-1 and TRBJ2-7; the match to TRBD2 covers 9 bases. The J segment lost 0 bases and the V segment lost 3 bases, leaving 4 bases of the junction unmatched. The CDR3 runs to 15 residues. Per germline, CDR1 SGHRS and CDR2 YFSETQ. The CDR3 DNA reads TGCGCCAGCAGCTGGAGCGGGGGGAGCTCCTACGAGCAGTACTTC. The encoded protein is CASSWSGGSSYEQYF.

The V call is TRBV7-9, the J call TRBJ2-1, with D possibly TRBD2 on 6 matching bases. V lost 3 bases, J lost 6 bases, and 15 bases lay in between. The germline gives CDR1 SEHNR, CDR2 FQNEAQ (reference sequence). This CDR3 spans 15 amino acids. CDR3 nucleotides: TGTGCCAGCAGCTTTACCGGAGGGCCAGGCAATGAGCAGTTCTTC. It translates to CASSFTGGPGNEQFF.

This chain uses TRBV6-5 with TRBJ2-2; D might be TRBD1 or TRBD2, each matching 6 bases. Deletions cut 8 bases from V and 4 bases from J, with 11 bases between. This CDR3 region has 13 residues. Germline loops: CDR1 MNHEY, CDR2 SVGAGI. CDR3 residues: CASGGGITGELFF. The CDR3 bases are TGTGCCAGCGGGGGCGGGATCACCGGGGAGCTGTTTTTT.

This chain joins TRBV7-9 and TRBJ1-6; TRBD1 might be the D (5 bases). Trimming left V 2 bases short and J 9 bases short, with 11 bases between. Per germline, CDR1 SEHNR and CDR2 FQNEAQ (reference sequence). The length of the CDR3 is 14 residues. In DNA, the CDR3 is TGTGCCAGCAGCTTACAGTCCGGGGGTTCACCCCTCCACTTT. Translating it yields CASSLQSGGSPLHF.

The chain uses TRBV20-1 and TRBJ2-1; D call uncertain. Germline loops: CDR1 DFQATT, CDR2 SNEGSKA (reference sequence). This CDR3 spans 11 amino acids. Trimming pared 2 bases from V and 7 bases from J, leaving 6 bases between. The CDR3 DNA is TGCAGTGCTAGACCACTTAATGAGCAGTTCTTC. Encoded protein: CSARPLNEQFF.